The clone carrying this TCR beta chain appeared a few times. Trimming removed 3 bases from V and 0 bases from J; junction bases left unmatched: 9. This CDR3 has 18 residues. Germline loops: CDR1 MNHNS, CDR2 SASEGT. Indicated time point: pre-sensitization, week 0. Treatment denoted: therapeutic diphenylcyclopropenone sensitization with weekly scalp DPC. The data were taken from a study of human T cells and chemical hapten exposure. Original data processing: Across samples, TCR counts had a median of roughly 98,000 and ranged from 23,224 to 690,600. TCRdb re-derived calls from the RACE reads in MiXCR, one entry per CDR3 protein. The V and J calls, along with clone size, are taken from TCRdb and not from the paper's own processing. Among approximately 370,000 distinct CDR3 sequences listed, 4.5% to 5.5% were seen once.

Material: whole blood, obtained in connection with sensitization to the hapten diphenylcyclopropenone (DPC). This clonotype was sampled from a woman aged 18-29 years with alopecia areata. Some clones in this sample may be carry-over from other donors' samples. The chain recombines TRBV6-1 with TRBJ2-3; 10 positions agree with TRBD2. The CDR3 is CASSEASGGHSSTDTQYF. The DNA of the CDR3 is TGTGCCAGCAGTGAGGCTAGCGGGGGCCACTCTAGCACAGATACGCAGTATTTT.